This T cell receptor (beta chain) is drawn from a study of blood T cells in healthy people across ages. Germline CDR1 is SGDLS and CDR2 is YYNGEE. Deletions cut 2 bases from V and 11 bases from J, with 19 bases between. The CDR3 contains 14 residues. A second 7 to 11 cycle PCR used barcoded and J-beta primers. TCRdb reprocessed the 5' RACE reads with MiXCR, giving one entry per CDR3 protein. The sample consists of about 800,000 distinct CDR3 sequences, 20% to 25% of them appearing once. These data were likewise used in another study, on T cells of mothers and their children. From that second work: Each child gave about 3 million TCR beta CDR3 reads (each mother, over 9.5 million).

The origin of this receptor is a boy between 5 and 17 years old in good health. Sequences were obtained from blood. This chain connects TRBV9 to TRBJ2-5, with D maybe TRBD2 (6 bases). The CDR3 protein is CASSVSGDDFEQYF. The CDR3 DNA sequence: TGTGCCAGCAGCGTTAGCGGAGACGACTTTGAGCAGTACTTC.